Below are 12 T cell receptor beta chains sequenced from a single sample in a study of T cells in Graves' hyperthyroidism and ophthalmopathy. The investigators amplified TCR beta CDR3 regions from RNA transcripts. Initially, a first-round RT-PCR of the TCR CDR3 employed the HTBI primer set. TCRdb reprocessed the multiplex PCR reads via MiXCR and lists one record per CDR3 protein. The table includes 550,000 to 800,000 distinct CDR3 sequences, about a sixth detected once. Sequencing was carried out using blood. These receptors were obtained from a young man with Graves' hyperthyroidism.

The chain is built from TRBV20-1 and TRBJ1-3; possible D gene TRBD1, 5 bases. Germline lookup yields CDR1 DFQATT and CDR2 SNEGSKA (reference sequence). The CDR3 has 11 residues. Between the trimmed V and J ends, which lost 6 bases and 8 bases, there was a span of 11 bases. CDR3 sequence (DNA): TGCAGTGCCCTGAGGGGAGACACCATATATTTT. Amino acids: CSALRGDTIYF.

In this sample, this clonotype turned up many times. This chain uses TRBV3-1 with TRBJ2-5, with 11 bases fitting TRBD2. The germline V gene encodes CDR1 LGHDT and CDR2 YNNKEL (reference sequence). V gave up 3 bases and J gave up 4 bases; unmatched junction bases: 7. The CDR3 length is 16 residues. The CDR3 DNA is TGTGCCAGCAGCCAGCGACCTAGCGGGAGGAGAGAGACCCAGTACTTC. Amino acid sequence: CASSQRPSGRRETQYF.

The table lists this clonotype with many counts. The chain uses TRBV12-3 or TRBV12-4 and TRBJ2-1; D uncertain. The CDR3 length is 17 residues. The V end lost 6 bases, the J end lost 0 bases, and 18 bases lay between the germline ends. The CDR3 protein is CASSPPPGFISYNEQFF. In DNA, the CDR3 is TGTGCCAGCAGCCCCCCCCCAGGCTTTATCTCCTACAATGAGCAGTTCTTC.

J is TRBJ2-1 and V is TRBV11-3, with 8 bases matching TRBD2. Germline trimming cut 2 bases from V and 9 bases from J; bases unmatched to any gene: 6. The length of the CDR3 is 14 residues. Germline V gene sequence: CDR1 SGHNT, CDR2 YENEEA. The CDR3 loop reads CASSLPGRVSEQFF. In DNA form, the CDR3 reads TGTGCCAGCAGCTTACCCGGGAGGGTCAGTGAGCAGTTCTTC.

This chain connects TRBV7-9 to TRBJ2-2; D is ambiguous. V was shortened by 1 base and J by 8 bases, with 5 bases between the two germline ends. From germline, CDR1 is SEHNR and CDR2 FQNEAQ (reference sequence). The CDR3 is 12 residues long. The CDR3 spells CASSLDRGELFF. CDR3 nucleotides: TGTGCCAGCAGCTTAGATCGTGGGGAGCTGTTTTTT.

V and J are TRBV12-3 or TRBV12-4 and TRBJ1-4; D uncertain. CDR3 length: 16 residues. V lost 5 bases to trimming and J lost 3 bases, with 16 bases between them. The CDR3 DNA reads TGTGCCAGCAGTCGCGGCCCCCCCGTGGCTAATGAAAAACTGTTTTTT. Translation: CASSRGPPVANEKLFF.

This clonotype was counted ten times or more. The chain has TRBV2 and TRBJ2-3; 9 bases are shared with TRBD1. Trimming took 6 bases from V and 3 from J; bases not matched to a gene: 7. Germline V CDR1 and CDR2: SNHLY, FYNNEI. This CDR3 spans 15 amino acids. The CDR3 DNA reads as TGTGCCAGCAGGCTACAGGGGGCTAGGACAGATACGCAGTATTTT. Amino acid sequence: CASRLQGARTDTQYF.

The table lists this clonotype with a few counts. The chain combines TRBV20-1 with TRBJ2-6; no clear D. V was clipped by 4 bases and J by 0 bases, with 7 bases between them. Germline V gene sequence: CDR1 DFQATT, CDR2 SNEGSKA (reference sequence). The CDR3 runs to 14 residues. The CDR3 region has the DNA TGCAGTGCTACGGGCGACTCTGGGGCCAACGTCCTGACTTTC. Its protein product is CSATGDSGANVLTF.

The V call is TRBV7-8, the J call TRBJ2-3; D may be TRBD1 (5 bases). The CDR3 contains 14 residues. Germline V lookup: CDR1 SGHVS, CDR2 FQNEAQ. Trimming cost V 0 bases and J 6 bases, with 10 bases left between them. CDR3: CASSLATRADTQYF. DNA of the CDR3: TGTGCCAGCAGCTTAGCGACCAGGGCGGATACGCAGTATTTT.

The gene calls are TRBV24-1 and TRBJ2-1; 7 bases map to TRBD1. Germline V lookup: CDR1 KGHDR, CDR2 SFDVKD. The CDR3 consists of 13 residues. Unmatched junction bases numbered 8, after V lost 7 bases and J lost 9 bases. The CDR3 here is CATSPTGDGEQFF. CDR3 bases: TGTGCCACCAGCCCAACAGGGGACGGTGAGCAGTTCTTC.

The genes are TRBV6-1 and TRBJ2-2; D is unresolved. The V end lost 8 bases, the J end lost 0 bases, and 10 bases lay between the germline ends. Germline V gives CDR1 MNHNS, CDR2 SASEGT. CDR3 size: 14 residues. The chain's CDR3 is CASSGLSNTGELFF. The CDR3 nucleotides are TGTGCCAGCTCCGGATTATCGAACACCGGGGAGCTGTTTTTT.

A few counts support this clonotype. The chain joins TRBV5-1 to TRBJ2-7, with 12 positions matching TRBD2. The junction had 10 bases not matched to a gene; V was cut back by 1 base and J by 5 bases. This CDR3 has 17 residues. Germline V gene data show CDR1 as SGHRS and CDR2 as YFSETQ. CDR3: CASSLRSQASGRDEQYF. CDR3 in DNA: TGCGCCAGCAGCTTGAGATCTCAGGCTAGCGGGAGGGACGAGCAGTACTTC.